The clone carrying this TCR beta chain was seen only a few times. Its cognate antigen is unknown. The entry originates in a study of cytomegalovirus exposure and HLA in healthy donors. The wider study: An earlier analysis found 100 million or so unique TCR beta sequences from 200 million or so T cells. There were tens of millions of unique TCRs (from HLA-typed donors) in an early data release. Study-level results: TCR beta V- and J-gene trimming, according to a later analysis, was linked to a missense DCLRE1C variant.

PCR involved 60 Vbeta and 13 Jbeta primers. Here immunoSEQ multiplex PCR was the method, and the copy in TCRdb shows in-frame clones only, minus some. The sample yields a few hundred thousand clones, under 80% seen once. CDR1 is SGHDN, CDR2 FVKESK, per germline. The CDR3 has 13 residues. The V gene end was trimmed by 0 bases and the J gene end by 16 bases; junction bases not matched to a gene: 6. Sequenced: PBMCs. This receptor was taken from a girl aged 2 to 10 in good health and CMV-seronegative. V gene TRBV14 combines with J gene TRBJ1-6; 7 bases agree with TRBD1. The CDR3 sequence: CASSQETGTVLHF. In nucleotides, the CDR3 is TGTGCCAGCAGCCAAGAGACCGGGACAGTACTCCACTTT. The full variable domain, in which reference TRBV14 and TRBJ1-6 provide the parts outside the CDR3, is EAGVTQFPSHSVIEKGQTVTLRCDPISGHDNLYWYRRVMGKEIKFLLHFVKESKQDESGMPNNRFLAERTGGTYSTLKVQPAELEDSGVYFCASSQETGTVLHFGNGTRLTVT.